This T cell receptor (beta chain) was recorded in a study of cytomegalovirus exposure and HLA in healthy donors (dated by TCRdb to the late 2010s). About the study as a whole: According to an earlier analysis of 450 to 650 of the donors, 150 million to 200 million T cells yielded roughly 110 million unique TCR beta sequences and 276 Gb of sequence data. An early release that covered more than 550 HLA-typed donors contained around 330 gigabases of sequencing data and tens of millions of unique TCR sequences. Of the approximately 400 genotyped donors, over 80% were placed in the genetic ancestry cluster associated with self-reported Caucasian donors. The study was designed to test whether signatures of past pathogen exposure could be identified by cataloging public T cell receptors. The study used immunosequencing to profile the T cell repertoires of hundreds of subjects and linked those repertoires to cytomegalovirus serostatus. In addition to the first cohort of hundreds of subjects, a separate validation cohort of under 150 different subjects was used. The study combined high-throughput TCR immunosequencing, statistical association of individual TCRs with disease status, and machine learning to predict cytomegalovirus infection status. A later analysis re-analyzed previously published TCR beta repertoires from several hundred donors and added high-resolution HLA genotyping to study TCR occurrence patterns. Rather than using new phenotypic data, the later analysis identified candidate immune exposures from TCR beta sequences and from how often those sequences occurred across donors. To decide whether each TCR beta V gene segment behaved as functional or pseudogenic, an earlier analysis of some 580 of the donors relied on high-throughput TCR beta sequencing. Donor age, sex, ethnicity and CMV serostatus were compiled alongside the repertoire data. In a later genetic analysis, genome-wide SNP genotypes for about 65% of the 666 donors were used, and that subset was treated as a discovery cohort. Every discovery cohort repertoire had been produced on one sequencing platform. Both class I and class II loci were covered by HLA typing, at four-digit resolution. The number of typed donors differed by locus: about 620-630 for A, B, C, DRB1 and DQB1; approximately 520 for DQA1; approximately 600 for DPA1; and 400 to 480 for DPB1. Because of strong linkage in the cohort, roughly five DR-DQ haplotypes were treated as single units for association and clustering. Among around 400 genotyped donors of the cohort, an average of about 240,000 unique TCR beta nucleotide sequences was sequenced per donor, of which roughly 18% were non-productive.

Receptors were amplified or captured by the immunoSEQ multiplex PCR assay. For the multiplex PCR, a mixture combining 60 forward primers for TCR Vbeta segments and 13 reverse primers for TCR Jbeta segments was used. A multiplex PCR assay on genomic DNA amplified the CDR3 region of rearranged TCR beta genes. The Illumina HiSeq System was used to sequence the amplified TCR beta libraries as 87-base-pair reads. In the authors' own workflow: A later analysis tallied 80 million to 95 million unique TCR beta chains across the 666 repertoires, and about 12 million of those chains were shared by two or more donors. Raw reads were error-corrected and collapsed into unique sequences with a nearest-neighbor algorithm that merged closely related sequences to remove PCR and sequencing errors. V, D and J gene segments were assigned by aligning CDR3 sequences to IMGT reference sequences. For a sequence to be retained, a match of at least six nucleotides was required to both a V gene segment and a J gene segment. A rearrangement was called productive if the CDR3 had no stop codons and remained in frame with V and J, and every other rearrangement was called non-productive. CDR3 was defined by IMGT convention, running from the second conserved V-encoded cysteine to the conserved J-encoded phenylalanine. The earlier analysis of about 610 of the donors excluded sequences that lacked an unambiguous match to a single V gene segment. In an earlier analysis of some 590 of the donors, a V segment was called functional when productive rearrangements were above 56.7%, and segregating when the standard deviation between donors exceeded 5%. A statistical classification framework was built for diagnosing cytomegalovirus status from the catalog of TCR beta chain sequences. In a later analysis, V and J genes were assigned by comparing TCR nucleotide sequences against IMGT/GENE-DB human TR gene sequences. In a later analysis, CDR3 sequences and most-parsimonious VDJ recombination scenarios were assigned using the TCRdist pipeline. In a later analysis, each TCR beta chain was defined by its CDR3 amino acid sequence together with its V-gene family, and reads without a unique V-gene family were excluded. As a way to deal with suspected cross-contamination and a sequencing artifact, a later analysis dropped 450 to 700 nucleotide sequences that were highly shared and had low generation probability. In a later analysis, a clonal expansion index was calculated for each public chain from normalized within-repertoire ranks of inferred template counts. In a later analysis, generation probabilities were computed using a VDJ recombination model fitted to out-of-frame rearrangements, and the results were checked against IGoR. A later analysis scored TCR-TCR, TCR-HLA and TCR-CMV co-occurrence with hypergeometric tests, applying a repertoire-size bias correction to TCR pairs. A later analysis estimated false discovery rates by permuting HLA or CMV assignments 20 times. In a later analysis, co-occurring TCRs were grouped using DBSCAN, and TCRdist sequence similarity was added for clustering within HLA-allele-positive subsets. For co-occurrence clustering, repertoires with fewer than 30,000 or more than 120,000 public chains were excluded, along with about five repertoires with anomalous nucleotide sharing. The immuneACCESS repertoire file appears here via TCRdb, limited to in-frame rearrangements. These files lack a portion of the clones; in checked studies, under half of the deficit traces to unresolved V genes, and the cause of the others is not known. For V, J and clone size, that table is used; D and trimming come from the DNA. Counted in this sample were approximately 170,000 clones; around 80% of them appeared once. About 2.2% of the sample is in the top ten clones.

The cohort consisted of 600 or so healthy bone marrow donors. Cohort members were all nominally healthy when sampled, although unrecorded immune exposures were likely present. The donor tested CMV seronegative, placing the donor among the roughly 400 seronegative members of the cohort. A peripheral blood sample was collected from each donor, and TCR beta sequencing was performed on peripheral blood mononuclear cells. The Qiagen DNeasy Blood Extraction Kit was used to extract genomic DNA from the blood cell samples. The trim is 4 bases for V and 6 bases for J, with a gap of 18 bases between the germline ends. The CDR3 has 14 amino acids, counting the end cysteine and phenylalanine. Just the 42-base CDR3 DNA is kept, in frame starting at base 1. CDR1 and CDR2, looked up from the germline V gene (reference sequence), are GTSNPN and SVGIG. On this clone itself: Its antigen is still unknown. Per-nucleotide qualities are absent, and no much larger clonotype sits a single base away.

Study-level results and caveats: A group of highly shared sequence variants was considered likely to be a technical artifact of the sequencing pipeline. In a later analysis, most CMV-associated TCR beta chains were found to appear HLA-restricted, with HLA associations seemingly driven largely by CMV exposure. When HLA alleles, especially DR and DQ, strongly co-occurred, attributing TCR associations to individual alleles was difficult. In a later genetic analysis, fewer N-insertions in productive TCRs were reported among donors in an Asian-associated ancestry cluster than the roughly 670-donor mean. According to a later analysis, parvovirus B19, influenza, CMV and Epstein-Barr virus appeared linked to several top co-occurrence clusters. Immune exposure information for the cohort was limited to CMV serostatus. The authors suggested that the approach could potentially be extended to other disease states and immunological phenotypes. The cohort was sequenced for TCR beta chains only, and without alpha or paired-chain data the features that could be detected were limited. The earlier analysis of fewer than 750 of the donors excluded some 15 rarely observed V segments, including chromosome 9 orphons, because counts were too low. Some IMGT-functional V segments, including TRBV6-2 and TRBV6-3, could not be told apart with the 87-base-pair reads, so those segments were excluded. In vitro tests confirmed that three of the cytomegalovirus-associated TCR beta chains recognize cytomegalovirus antigens. A further reported finding was that TCR beta sequences accurately predicted the HLA-A and HLA-B alleles for most subjects in the first cohort. Linkage disequilibrium might explain the correlated functional status among segregating V segments, but an unknown experimental factor could not be excluded. An earlier analysis of several hundred of the donors showed that most TCR beta V segments appeared in productive rearrangements either about 87% or about 30% of the time, which broadly matched IMGT annotations. Cytomegalovirus status was reported to be diagnosed by the classifier with high specificity and sensitivity in both the original and validation cohorts. Specific HLA alleles were associated with roughly 16,000 TCR beta sequences at a false discovery rate of 0.05 in a later analysis. The presence/absence analyses assumed that sequencing depth was roughly uniform across donors, and that assumption may not be true. A later analysis found that TCR association rates varied across HLA loci, with DRB1 alleles showing the most associated TCRs and HLA-C alleles the fewest. In a later analysis, HLA-associated TCR beta chains showed more clonal expansion and lower generation probabilities than non-associated chains that were equally common. A later genetic analysis associated a missense DCLRE1C variant with V-gene and J-gene trimming of TCR beta chains, and an independent cohort replicated the association. The study gave a list of roughly 150 TCR beta chains associated with cytomegalovirus. Because HLA typing was missing for some donors at each locus, association tests included only the typed subset. Most TCR sequences were observed very rarely across donors, whereas some public TCRs were present in many individuals.

The specimen was PBMCs. The TCR comes from a male donor in good health and CMV-seronegative. The chain is made from TRBV30 and TRBJ1-1, with the identity of the D gene unclear. The sequenced DNA is TGTGCCTGGAATATGGGGAGCCCTTGGCCTGAAGCTTTCTTT. Translated, it reads CAWNMGSPWPEAFF.